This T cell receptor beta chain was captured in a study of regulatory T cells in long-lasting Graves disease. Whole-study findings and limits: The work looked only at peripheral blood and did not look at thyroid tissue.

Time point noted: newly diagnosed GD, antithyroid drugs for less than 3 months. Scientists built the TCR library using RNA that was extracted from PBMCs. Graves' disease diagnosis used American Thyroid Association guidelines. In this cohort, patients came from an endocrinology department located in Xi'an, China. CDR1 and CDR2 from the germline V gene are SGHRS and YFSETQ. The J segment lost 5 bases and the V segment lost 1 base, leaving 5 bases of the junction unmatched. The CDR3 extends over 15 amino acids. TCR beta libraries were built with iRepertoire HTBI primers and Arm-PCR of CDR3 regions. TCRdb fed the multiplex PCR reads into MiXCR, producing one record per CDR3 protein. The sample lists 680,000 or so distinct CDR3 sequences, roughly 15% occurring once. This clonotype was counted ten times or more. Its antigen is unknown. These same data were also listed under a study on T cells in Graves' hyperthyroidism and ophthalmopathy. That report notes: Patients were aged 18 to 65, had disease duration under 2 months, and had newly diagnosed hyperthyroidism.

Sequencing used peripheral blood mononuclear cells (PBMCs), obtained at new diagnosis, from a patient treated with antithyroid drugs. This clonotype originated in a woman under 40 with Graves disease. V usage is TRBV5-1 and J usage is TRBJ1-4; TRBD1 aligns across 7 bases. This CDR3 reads CASSLLGTENEKLFF. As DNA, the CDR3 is TGCGCCAGCAGCTTGTTGGGGACAGAAAATGAAAAACTGTTTTTT.